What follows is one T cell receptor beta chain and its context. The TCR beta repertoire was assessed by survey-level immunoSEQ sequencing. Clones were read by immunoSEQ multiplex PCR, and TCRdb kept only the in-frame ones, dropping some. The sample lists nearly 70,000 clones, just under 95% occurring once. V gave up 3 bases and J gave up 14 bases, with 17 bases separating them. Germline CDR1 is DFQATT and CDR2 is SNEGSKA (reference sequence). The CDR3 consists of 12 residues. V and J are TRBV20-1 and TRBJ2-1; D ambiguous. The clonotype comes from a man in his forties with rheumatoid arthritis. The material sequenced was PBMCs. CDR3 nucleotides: TGCAGTGCTAGTCCCCCCTCCCGTCCGGAGTTCTTC. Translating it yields CSASPPSRPEFF.